The sequence of this TCR beta chain was determined in a study of T cell responses to AZD1222 COVID-19 vaccine. Study summary: Analyses pooled second doses at about 4 or about 12 weeks. Study results and limitations: The study found vaccine-associated CD4 TCRs spanning spike, dominant at 160-218 and 743-854. There were mostly white British donors and more females than males, and clonal diversity was possibly underestimated.

V was clipped by 3 bases and J by 10 bases; unmatched bases: 13. Germline V gives CDR1 MNHNS, CDR2 SASEGT. The CDR3 has 16 amino acids. Here immunoSEQ multiplex PCR was the method, and the copy in TCRdb shows in-frame clones only, minus some. This table holds about 160,000 clones, roughly 91% found once. In the case of this clone: Its matching antigen is unknown.

The material sequenced was peripheral blood, taken on day 0 of AZD1222 vaccination. This rearrangement joins TRBV6-1 to TRBJ2-3, with 10 bases aligning to TRBD1. The source is an adult in good health. CDR3 DNA sequence: TGTGCCAGCAGTGATTGGACAGGGGGGACCGGGACTCCGCAGTATTTT. This gives the protein CASSDWTGGTGTPQYF.